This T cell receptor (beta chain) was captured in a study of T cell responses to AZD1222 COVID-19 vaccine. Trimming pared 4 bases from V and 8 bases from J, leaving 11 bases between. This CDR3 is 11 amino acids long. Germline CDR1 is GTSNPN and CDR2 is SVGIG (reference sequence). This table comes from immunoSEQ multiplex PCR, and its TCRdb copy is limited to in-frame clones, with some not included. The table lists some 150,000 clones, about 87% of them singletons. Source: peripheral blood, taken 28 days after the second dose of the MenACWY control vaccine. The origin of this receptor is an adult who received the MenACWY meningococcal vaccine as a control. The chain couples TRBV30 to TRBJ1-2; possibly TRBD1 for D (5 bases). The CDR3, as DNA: TGTGCCTGGAAGGCAGGGACCGGCTACACCTTC. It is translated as CAWKAGTGYTF.